The next 25 T cell receptor beta chains were all read from a single sample in a study of Ad26.COV2.S vaccination and SARS-CoV-2 variants. Measured with immunoSEQ multiplex PCR; TCRdb has only the in-frame clones, and not every one. The sample lists a few hundred thousand clones, around 92% seen once, with less than 2% in the top ten. Treatment of the sample: around 19 received Ad26.COV2.S at low or high dose, single or two shots; about 5 received placebo; per-sample allocation not given. Specimens were obtained on day 63 following the first vaccine or placebo injection. This specimen was peripheral blood, taken in a trial of Ad26.COV2.S vaccine versus placebo. Receptor source: a person aged 18-60 years who received the Ad26.COV2.S COVID-19 vaccine or a placebo.

The rearrangement links TRBV2 to TRBJ2-3, with 8 positions matching TRBD2. Germline values: CDR1 SNHLY, CDR2 FYNNEI. V shed 7 bases and J 2 bases; nucleotides not matched to a gene: 14. The CDR3 runs to 17 residues. Here the CDR3 DNA reads TGTGCCAGCAATCGGGCGGACGGGGGGGCCTACACAGATACGCAGTATTTT. Protein product: CASNRADGGAYTDTQYF. The full variable domain, with the rest looked up from reference TRBV2 and TRBJ2-3, is EPEVTQTPSHQVTQMGQEVILRCVPISNHLYFYWYRQILGQKVEFLVSFYNNEISEKSEIFDDQFSVERPDGSNFTLKIRSTKLEDSAMYFCASNRADGGAYTDTQYFGPGTRLTVL.

This clone has only one observation. The J gene is TRBJ2-3, the V gene TRBV18; possible D gene TRBD1, 5 bases. The CDR3 has 14 residues. V lost 5 bases and J lost 4, with 13 bases in between. Germline V gene lookup returns CDR1 KGHSH and CDR2 LQKENI. As DNA, the CDR3 is TGTGCCAGCTCAGCAGGGTCGGCCGCAGATACGCAGTATTTT. This sequence encodes CASSAGSAADTQYF.

V is TRBV28 and J is TRBJ1-2, with a tentative D call TRBD1 (5 bases). Per the germline V gene, CDR1 is MDHEN and CDR2 is SYDVKM. Trimming shortened V by 2 bases and J by 5 bases, and 18 bases separated the two germline ends. The CDR3 sequence is 16 residues long. CDR3 amino acids: CASSLLGPGRRYGYTF. The CDR3 bases are TGTGCCAGCAGTTTACTAGGGCCAGGGCGGAGGTATGGCTACACCTTC.

There are many counts of this clone. This rearrangement joins TRBV10-3 to TRBJ2-5; D not certain. V lost 6 bases, J lost 5 bases, and 16 bases lay in between. Looked up from germline, CDR1 is ENHRY and CDR2 is SYGVKD. This CDR3 region has 14 residues. The CDR3 DNA reads TGTGCCATCAGGACCGGCACCCAAGCGGAGACCCAGTACTTC. This codes for CAIRTGTQAETQYF.

This sequence joins TRBV3-1 (or the pseudogene TRBV3-2) and TRBJ1-2, with D possibly being TRBD1 (6 bases). V lost 0 bases to trimming and J lost 2 bases, with 13 bases between them. CDR3 length equals 16 residues. Germline CDR1 and CDR2: LGHDT and YNNKEL (reference sequence). The CDR3 DNA is TGTGCCAGCAGCCAAGAGGGAGGGGGTTGGAACTATGGCTACACCTTC. Protein: CASSQEGGGWNYGYTF.

This clone was found once. The genes are TRBV28 and TRBJ1-4, with 11 bases matching TRBD1. The length of the CDR3 is 22 residues. V shed 3 bases, J shed 0 bases, and the junction held 18 bases outside the gene matches. Germline V gives CDR1 MDHEN, CDR2 SYDVKM. CDR3 in DNA: TGTGCCAGCAGTTTCGAAGCGAAAACGACAAGGGACAGGGGGACAACTAATGAAAAACTGTTTTTT. This gives the protein CASSFEAKTTRDRGTTNEKLFF.

This chain links TRBV5-4 with TRBJ2-1; D perhaps matches TRBD2 (7 bases). The CDR3 length is 15 residues. In germline, CDR1 is SGHNT, CDR2 YYREEE (reference sequence). The germline V and J ends were trimmed by 4 bases and 5 bases, with 16 bases remaining between them. CDR3 amino acids: CASSGGALSHNEQFF. In nucleotides, the CDR3 is TGTGCCAGCAGCGGGGGGGCACTCTCACACAATGAGCAGTTCTTC.

This chain joins TRBV6-5 and TRBJ1-1; D is undetermined. V shed 6 bases and J shed 3 bases, with 8 bases lying between them. The CDR3 spans 12 residues. Germline CDR1 MNHEY, CDR2 SVGAGI. The CDR3 spells CASSSPDTEAFF. The CDR3 nucleotides read TGTGCCAGCAGCTCCCCAGACACTGAAGCTTTCTTT.

This sequence joins TRBV5-6 and TRBJ1-2; D is possibly TRBD1 (6 bases). Trimming took off 0 bases at V and 12 bases at J, with 12 bases between the two ends. Germline CDR1 is SGHDT and CDR2 is YYEEEE. This CDR3 region has 12 residues. Written as DNA, the CDR3 is TGTGCCAGCAGCTTGGCCAGGGGTGTCGACACCTTC. It encodes CASSLARGVDTF.

V gene TRBV24-1 combines with J gene TRBJ2-1, with D maybe TRBD1 (5 bases). V lost 5 bases and J 0 bases, leaving 10 bases between the germline ends. This CDR3 has 15 amino acids. Per germline, CDR1 KGHDR and CDR2 SFDVKD. For the CDR3, the DNA is TGTGCCACCAGTGGTCAGGGTTCCTCCTACAATGAGCAGTTCTTC. Protein: CATSGQGSSYNEQFF.

V usage is TRBV2 and J usage is TRBJ1-3; D is uncertain. CDR1 and CDR2 (germline): SNHLY, FYNNEI. The CDR3 extends over 14 amino acids. V lost 6 bases and J 2 bases, leaving 11 bases between the germline ends. The CDR3 DNA sequence: TGTGCCAGCAGGAGAGACGGAGCTGGAAACACCATATATTTT. Translating it yields CASRRDGAGNTIYF.

J is TRBJ2-3 and V is TRBV4-3; either TRBD1 or TRBD2 may supply D (6 bases each). V was clipped by 2 bases and J by 0 bases, with 15 bases between them. Germline-derived CDR1 and CDR2 are LGHNA and YSLEER. The CDR3 covers 17 residues. Written as DNA, the CDR3 is TGCGCCAGCAGCCAACTGCCGGGGGCGATTAGCACAGATACGCAGTATTTT. This codes for CASSQLPGAISTDTQYF.

V and J are TRBV5-6 and TRBJ1-1; TRBD1 matches at 7 bases. J gave up 3 bases and V 4 bases, and 15 bases lay outside the gene matches. Germline CDR1 and CDR2: SGHDT and YYEEEE. The CDR3 runs 17 residues. The CDR3 region has the DNA TGTGCCAGCAGCATATTACAGGGGTCGGAGGGATACACTGAAGCTTTCTTT. Translation: CASSILQGSEGYTEAFF.

In DNA form, the CDR3 reads TGTGCCAGCAGAGAACCGGGACAGGGCACTGAAGCTTTCTTT. Amino acid sequence: CASREPGQGTEAFF. This chain uses TRBV6-6 with TRBJ1-1, with TRBD1 matching 9 bases. Germline V gene lookup returns CDR1 MNHNY and CDR2 SVGAGI (reference sequence). Trimming removed 6 bases from V and 4 bases from J; junction bases left unmatched: 6. This CDR3 comprises 14 residues.

The rearrangement links TRBV7-9 to TRBJ1-6; possibly TRBD1 for D (5 bases). CDR1 is SEHNR and CDR2 is FQNEAQ in the germline V gene (reference sequence). The V gene lost 3 bases and the J gene lost 0 bases, with 9 bases spanning the gap. The CDR3 extends over 16 amino acids. The CDR3 protein is CASSFEGSSYNSPLHF. The CDR3 bases are TGTGCCAGCAGCTTCGAGGGGAGCTCCTATAATTCACCCCTCCACTTT.

The rearrangement uses TRBV27 and TRBJ2-3; unclear D gene. Germline V lookup: CDR1 MNHEY, CDR2 SMNVEV (reference sequence). The CDR3 is 11 amino acids. The V end was cut by 8 bases, the J end by 4 bases, with 7 bases between. The CDR3 reads CASVGPDTQYF. The CDR3 coding sequence is TGTGCCAGCGTAGGGCCAGATACGCAGTATTTT.

This clone appeared a single time. The chain combines TRBV5-1 with TRBJ1-2; 10 bases agree with TRBD1. V was clipped by 0 bases and J by 8 bases; unmatched bases: 10. This CDR3 has 16 amino acids. Germline V lookup: CDR1 SGHRS, CDR2 YFSETQ. The CDR3 loop reads CASSLGSPTGGKGYTF. CDR3 sequence (DNA): TGCGCCAGCAGCTTGGGTTCCCCGACAGGGGGCAAGGGCTACACCTTC.

In this sample, this clone turned up once. This chain links TRBV7-2 with TRBJ2-1; D gene unclear. The CDR3 sequence is 14 residues long. Trimming shortened V by 1 base and J by 14 bases, and 18 bases separated the two germline ends. The germline V gene has CDR1 SGHTA and CDR2 FQGNSA. The CDR3 coding sequence is TGTGCCAGCAGCTTAGGCCGTTGGGCCTTGGTCGAGTTCTTC. This gives the protein CASSLGRWALVEFF.

V is TRBV4-3 and J is TRBJ2-1; possible D gene TRBD2, 7 bases. Germline CDR1 is LGHNA and CDR2 is YSLEER. CDR3 length equals 16 residues. Trimming took off 4 bases at V and 0 bases at J, with 13 bases between the two ends. This CDR3 reads CASSPEGGSSYNEQFF. The CDR3 DNA is TGCGCCAGCAGCCCGGAGGGGGGGAGCTCCTACAATGAGCAGTTCTTC.

V usage is TRBV5-8 and J usage is TRBJ1-1; no firm D call. Germline V gene sequence: CDR1 SGHTS, CDR2 YDEGEE. This CDR3 contains 13 residues. The V and J ends lost 1 base and 1 base respectively, with 5 bases between them. CDR3 sequence: CASSLFKNTEAFF. CDR3 DNA sequence: TGTGCCAGCAGCTTGTTCAAGAACACTGAAGCTTTCTTT.

The CDR3 DNA follows: TGTGCCAGCAGTTCAAGGCTGGGGAATCAGCCCCAGCATTTT. Translated, it gives CASSSRLGNQPQHF. V and J are TRBV28 and TRBJ1-5; D is ambiguous. Between the trimmed V and J ends, which lost 4 bases and 4 bases, there was a span of 11 bases. The CDR3 is made up of 14 amino acids. Germline V gene data show CDR1 as MDHEN and CDR2 as SYDVKM.

The genes are TRBV7-2 and TRBJ1-4; TRBD1 agrees at 7 bases. The CDR3 is made up of 14 amino acids. The germline CDR1 and CDR2 sequences are SGHTA and FQGNSA. The V gene end was trimmed by 5 bases and the J gene end by 2 bases; junction bases not matched to a gene: 2. CDR3 sequence reads: CASSPQGTNEKLFF. In nucleotides, the CDR3 is TGTGCCAGCAGCCCACAGGGGACTAATGAAAAACTGTTTTTT.

This chain links TRBV5-5 with TRBJ1-4, with TRBD1 identical over 7 bases. Germline CDR1 reads SGHKS; CDR2 reads YYEKEE (reference sequence). J gave up 10 bases and V 0 bases, and 9 bases lay outside the gene matches. There are 15 residues in the CDR3. The CDR3 is CASSLVGQEGGKLFF. In DNA, the CDR3 is TGTGCCAGCAGCTTGGTTGGACAGGAGGGAGGAAAACTGTTTTTT.

This clone was counted once. The chain carries TRBV11-2 and TRBJ2-7; 11 bases are a match to TRBD1. The CDR3 loop spans 16 amino acids. CDR1 is SGHAT, CDR2 FQNNGV, per germline. Germline trimming cut 4 bases from V and 10 bases from J; bases unmatched to any gene: 15. The CDR3 loop is CASSYWGQGVGSTQYF. In DNA form, the CDR3 reads TGTGCCAGCAGCTACTGGGGACAGGGGGTGGGAAGCACTCAGTACTTC.

V usage is TRBV9 and J usage is TRBJ1-6, with D possibly matching TRBD1 (5 bases). The CDR3 has 15 amino acids. V was clipped by 4 bases and J by 2 bases, with 10 bases between them. Germline CDR1 SGDLS, CDR2 YYNGEE. CDR3 residues: CASSPGGTYNSPLHF. In DNA, the CDR3 is TGTGCCAGCAGCCCCGGGGGAACCTATAATTCACCCCTCCACTTT.